This T cell receptor (beta chain) was identified in a study of control samples from healthy donors and cancer patients. V lost 1 base and J 7 bases, leaving 14 bases between the germline ends. There are 14 residues in the CDR3. The germline V gene encodes CDR1 SGHNT and CDR2 YYREEE (reference sequence). Method: immunoSEQ multiplex PCR; TCRdb's copy keeps in-frame clones and lacks some. The sample shows 90,000 or so clones, about 88% of them seen only once. This clonotype was sampled from a woman in her 70s in good health. Sequencing was performed on blood. V is TRBV5-4 and J is TRBJ1-2, with D uncertain. CDR3 amino acids: CASSLLAGSGGYTF. CDR3 DNA: TGTGCCAGCAGCTTGTTGGCGGGTTCGGGTGGCTACACCTTC.